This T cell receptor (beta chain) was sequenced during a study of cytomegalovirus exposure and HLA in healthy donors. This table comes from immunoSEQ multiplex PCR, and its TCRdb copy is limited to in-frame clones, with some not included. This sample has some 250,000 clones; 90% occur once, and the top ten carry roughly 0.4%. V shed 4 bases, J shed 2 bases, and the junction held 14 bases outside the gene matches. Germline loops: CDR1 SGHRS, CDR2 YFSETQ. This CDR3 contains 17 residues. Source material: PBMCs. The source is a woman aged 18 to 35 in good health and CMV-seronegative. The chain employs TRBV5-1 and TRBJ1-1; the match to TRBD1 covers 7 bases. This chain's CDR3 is CASSAYRDSRYNTEAFF. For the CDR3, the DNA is TGCGCCAGCAGCGCTTACCGGGACAGCAGATATAACACTGAAGCTTTCTTT.